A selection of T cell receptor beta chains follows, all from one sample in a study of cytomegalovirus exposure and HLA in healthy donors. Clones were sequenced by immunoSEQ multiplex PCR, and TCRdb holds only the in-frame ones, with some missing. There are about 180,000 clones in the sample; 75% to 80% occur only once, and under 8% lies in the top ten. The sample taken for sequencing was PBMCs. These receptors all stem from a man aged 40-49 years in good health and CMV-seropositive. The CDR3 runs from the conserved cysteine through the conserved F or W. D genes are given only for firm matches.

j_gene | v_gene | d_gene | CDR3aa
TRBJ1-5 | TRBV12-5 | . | CASGLGVASNQPQHF
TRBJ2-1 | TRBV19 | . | CASNSGHPLNEQFF
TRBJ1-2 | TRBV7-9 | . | CASSLLGGQAYGYTF
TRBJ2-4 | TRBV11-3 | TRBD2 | CASSFGTSGRALAKNIQYF
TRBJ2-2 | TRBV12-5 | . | CASGSRGETGELFF
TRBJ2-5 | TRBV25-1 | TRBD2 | CASSEGGTSGKETQYF
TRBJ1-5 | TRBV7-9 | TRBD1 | CASSTDRGPSPQHF
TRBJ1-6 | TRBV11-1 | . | CASSLAQGRAPLHF
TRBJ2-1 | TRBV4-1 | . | CASSQEGRLDNEQFF
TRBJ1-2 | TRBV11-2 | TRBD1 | CASSPTGAAGYGYTF
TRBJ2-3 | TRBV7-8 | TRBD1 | CASSFGTATDTQYF
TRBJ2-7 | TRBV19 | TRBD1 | CASSIAIGQGLYF
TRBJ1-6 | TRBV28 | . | CASRGGDWSPLHF
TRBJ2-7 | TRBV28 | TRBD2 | CASSSPAGGRGEQYF
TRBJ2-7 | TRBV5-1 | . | CASSLADSTDPYEQYF
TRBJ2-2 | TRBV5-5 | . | CASSPGHQNTGELFF
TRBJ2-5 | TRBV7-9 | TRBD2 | CASSSSGGETQYF
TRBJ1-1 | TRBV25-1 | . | CASSRQVNTEAFF
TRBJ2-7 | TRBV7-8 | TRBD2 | CASSLVERERQYF
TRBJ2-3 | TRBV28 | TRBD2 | CASSSAGGLTDTQYF
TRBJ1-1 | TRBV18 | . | CASSRAGSTEAFF
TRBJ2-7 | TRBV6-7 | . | CASSYLRASSYEQYF
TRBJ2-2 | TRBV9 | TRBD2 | CASSQGLAGYTGELFF
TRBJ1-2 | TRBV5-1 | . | CASSYAQGRNYGYTF
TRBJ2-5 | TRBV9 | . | CASSVIKELGETQYF
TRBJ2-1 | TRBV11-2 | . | CASSPDGRGSYNEQFF
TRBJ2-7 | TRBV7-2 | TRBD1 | CASSSRGGDRGFSYEQYF
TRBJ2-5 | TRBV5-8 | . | CASSLLGETQYF
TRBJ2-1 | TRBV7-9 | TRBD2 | CASSPSQSGRVGNEQFF
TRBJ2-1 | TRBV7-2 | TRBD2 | CASSLTSGRLLSYNEQFF
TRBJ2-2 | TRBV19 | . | CASSMFKQGTGELFF
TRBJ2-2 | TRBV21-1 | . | CASSKGHGGLAGGPRTGELFF
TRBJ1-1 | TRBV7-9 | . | CASAQFGGRRRNTEAFF
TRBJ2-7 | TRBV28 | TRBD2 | CASSLFGAGGIYEQYF
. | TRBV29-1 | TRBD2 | CSATGLAEPYEQYF
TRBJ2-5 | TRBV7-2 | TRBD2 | CASSLYTSGQETQYF
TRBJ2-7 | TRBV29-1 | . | CSVDKGYEQYF
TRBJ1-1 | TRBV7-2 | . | CASGNRGANTEAFF